This T cell receptor (beta chain) is from a study of shared clonotypes between healthy human individuals. Study observations and caveats: Genetic and exposure-history diversity was limited by the few donors. Compared with memory subsets, naive subsets generally had larger estimated richness.

Deep-level assay runs were performed. Assay used: immunoSEQ multiplex PCR; TCRdb lists only in-frame clones, some missing. The sample has under 2,000,000 clones; 85% to 95% are singletons. Naive CD8 cells comprised CD45RO-negative, CCR7-positively selected cells, excluding terminally differentiated effector memory CD45RA+ cells. Donors comprised only Caucasian adults living in Nashville, Tennessee. Comments on this clone: The antigen is not known.

CDR1 LGHNA and CDR2 YSLEER come from the germline V gene. V was trimmed by 3 bases and J by 2 bases, leaving 12 bases between them. The CDR3 length is 15 residues. The genes are TRBV4-3 and TRBJ2-3, with D possibly matching TRBD2 (5 bases). Sequenced material: naive CD8+ T cells sorted from blood. The receptor was isolated from a man in his late teens or twenties in good health. CDR3 region: CASSQARRDTDTQYF. The CDR3 coding sequence is TGCGCCAGCAGCCAGGCGAGACGGGACACAGATACGCAGTATTTT.